The sequence of this TCR beta chain was determined in a study of blood T cell repertoires in COVID-19 (TCRdb year 2020). Context from the whole study: Samples covering the acute and convalescent phases of COVID-19 were provided by collaborators in the United States, Italy and Spain. The material from the prospective study consisted of cDNA or gDNA derived from T cells, B-cell-depleted T cells, or PBMCs. The dataset comprised deeply sampled blood TCRbeta repertoires from subjects exposed to, actively infected with, or recovered from COVID-19. The repertoires were made available in a free public database intended to serve as a resource for research on the immune response to SARS-CoV-2. Samples were obtained from the ongoing ImmuneRACE study (first 160 participants) and from about 1,300 subjects provided by 6 global collaborators. A de-identified subject ID, COVID-19 status, age in years and sex were almost always included in the sample metadata. Where HLA class I and class II types were available, the types were taken from metadata supplied by the sample provider, not from assay-based typing.

TCRbeta CDR3 regions were amplified from genomic DNA using the immunoSEQ Assay, a bias-controlled multiplex PCR. The authors processed their data as follows. The number of nucleated cells in each sample was estimated from the amplification of reference gene primers within the assay. To quantify the absolute abundance of each unique TCRbeta CDR3 rearrangement, sequence reads were collapsed and filtered. For each sample, productive Simpson clonality was calculated as the square root of Simpson's diversity index across productive rearrangements. Imported from immuneACCESS, the table was reduced by TCRdb to in-frame sequences with V and J called. These copies leave out some clones; in studies compared against another copy, an unresolved V gene accounts for under half, and the cause of the remainder is not known. D and trimming come from the DNA, and the V and J calls and clone size come from that table. Counted in this sample were around 100,000 clones; approximately 85% of them appeared once. Of the sample, approximately 1.3% is held by the ten largest clones.

The CDR3 runs 16 residues from the cysteine to the phenylalanine. CDR3 DNA is the only sequence kept; it has 48 bases, read in frame from the first base. CDR1 and CDR2 (SGHDN, FVKESK) derive from the germline V gene. V and J are trimmed by 4 bases and 5 bases, and the gene matches miss 11 bases of the junction. This clone was observed a handful of times. Its antigen is currently not known. Per-base quality was not reported, and no clone a single base away is much larger than it. Findings and caveats that apply to the study as a whole: Clinical and demographic metadata were provided uncurated, with the amount varying by source and participant.

The collaborating institutions used their own protocols to collect whole blood in K2EDTA tubes. Collaborator samples were shipped for TCRbeta analysis as frozen whole blood, isolated PBMCs, or DNA extracted from either sample type. Source material: peripheral blood. The sequence is built from TRBV14 and TRBJ1-1, with 9 junctional bases fitting TRBD1. The receptor's source is a man aged 35-49 years with acute or convalescent COVID-19. The CDR3 loop reads CASSLTPGQGQTEAFF. The DNA sequence is as follows: TGTGCCAGCAGCCTGACCCCGGGACAGGGTCAAACTGAAGCTTTCTTT.